The T cell receptor (beta chain) described here comes from a study of Graves' ophthalmopathy and Graves' hyperthyroidism. The sample holds a few counts of this clonotype. The authors amplified TCR beta CDR3 regions from RNA transcripts. The first-round RT-PCR employed HTBI primers together with the Qiagen OneStep RT-PCR kit. A multiplex PCR was then performed as the second round. TCRdb recomputed calls from the multiplex PCR reads with MiXCR, one row per CDR3 protein. Of some 350,000 distinct CDR3 sequences in the sample, about 17% were seen once. Stable hyperthyroidism denotes an absence of ophthalmopathy throughout 18 months of follow-up. The CDR3 is 16 amino acids. The germline CDR1 and CDR2 sequences are GTSNPN and SVGIG (reference sequence). The V and J ends lost 0 bases and 2 bases respectively, with 16 bases between them.

Sequences were obtained from peripheral blood. The clonotype was recovered from an adult woman with stable Graves' hyperthyroidism. V is TRBV30 and J is TRBJ2-5; D is perhaps TRBD2 (6 bases). The CDR3 spells CAWSVLSLAEQETQYF. CDR3 nucleotide sequence: TGTGCCTGGAGTGTATTGTCACTAGCTGAACAAGAGACCCAGTACTTC.